This T cell receptor beta chain was obtained from a study of OX40 agonist ivuxolimab in advanced cancers. As for the study more broadly: Ivuxolimab was an agonistic, fully human IgG2 monoclonal antibody directed against OX40 (CD134), a costimulatory receptor. The paper reports the monotherapy dose-escalation portion (N of about 50 patients) of the phase I ivuxolimab trial. Of the roughly 51 patients in dose escalation, 19 had hepatocellular carcinoma, about 15 had melanoma, 9 had renal cell carcinoma and 9 had head and neck cancer. Partial responses were achieved by three dose-escalation patients, of whom one had hepatocellular carcinoma and two had cutaneous melanoma. In the dose-escalation cohort, roughly 82% of patients were male, and the mean age was approximately 60 years with a range of about 20 to 80. Peripheral TCRbeta sequencing aimed to test whether ivuxolimab altered TCR sequence diversity and caused clonal T-cell expansion. Intravenous ivuxolimab was administered to patients every 2 weeks at six dose levels: 0.01, 0.1, 0.3, 1.5, 3 and 10 mg/kg. Patients were allowed to have had prior anti-PD-1, anti-PD-L1 or anti-CTLA-4 therapy, and 40% to 45% of the dose-escalation patients had been treated with checkpoint inhibitors.

Broad study findings and their caveats: After ivuxolimab, CD8+ T cells had more expanded clones than CD4+ T cells on average. Which antigens the clonally expanded peripheral T cells were specific for was not determined. Low levels of normalized T-cell clonal expansion were also shown by some nonresponding patients. In the 0.1-3.0 mg/kg groups, partial responders had among the lowest normalized peripheral clonal expansion, particularly in CD8+ T cells. Clonal expansion of both CD4+ and CD8+ blood T cells was observed from baseline to week 6 at doses 0.1 to 3.0 mg/kg.

As concerns this clone: Its binding antigen is unknown. Within one base of it there is no much larger clone, and no base qualities were kept.

The trial excluded patients who had a history of autoimmune disease or were on systemic immunosuppression. In every dose cohort, peripheral blood was drawn for TCR sequencing at baseline, cycle 4 day 1, and cycle 7 day 1. The samples were drawn from a first-in-human, open-label, multicenter phase I dose-escalation trial of ivuxolimab. Adults with locally advanced or metastatic melanoma, renal cell, hepatocellular, or head and neck squamous cell carcinoma were enrolled in the trial. Before TCR sequencing, CD4+ T cells and CD8+ T cells were sorted from peripheral blood as separate populations. Genomic DNA was isolated from the sorted cells so that the TCRbeta CDR3 region could be sequenced. The immunoSEQ Assay was used to sequence the TCRbeta CDR3 regions. In its TCRdb copy, this immuneACCESS table keeps in-frame sequences only and misses some clones. Where compared with another copy, unresolved V genes explain less than half of these, and the others have no known cause. In all, the sample holds 74,000 or so clones, and 90% to 95% of those were seen once. The leading ten clones occupy approximately 0.3% of the sample.

This receptor was identified in an adult with an advanced solid tumor such as melanoma, head and neck, liver or kidney cancer. The specimen was CD4+ or CD8+ T cells sorted from blood, collected in a trial of the OX40 agonist ivuxolimab.

The CDR3 sequence is CASSSSGNSYEQYF. The DNA sequence is as follows: TGTGCCAGCAGCTCCTCAGGGAACTCTTACGAGCAGTACTTC. Here the chain combines TRBV5-4 and TRBJ2-7, with a tentative D gene TRBD1 over 5 matching bases. From cysteine to phenylalanine, the CDR3 is 14 amino acids long. The entry retains the CDR3 DNA only, 42 bases that are in frame from base 1. Reading the germline V gene (reference sequence) gives CDR1 SGHNT and CDR2 YYREEE. Trimming takes 3 bases from V and 4 bases from J, and the germline ends sit 14 bases apart.